This T cell receptor (beta chain) was found in a study of blood T cells in healthy people across ages. Whole-study findings and limits: It was found that TCR beta diversity correlated strongly with the percentage of naive T cells. Any changes in expanded clonotypes were possibly confounded, as donor CMV status remained unknown.

A J-beta primer mix and a sample-barcoded 5' primer were used in a second PCR of roughly 6 to 11 cycles. MiXCR, run by TCRdb on the 5' RACE reads, gives a single entry per CDR3 protein. Among around 870,000 distinct CDR3 sequences listed, roughly 26% were seen once. This clonotype has a count of ten or more. Its antigen is as yet unknown. Per-sample PBMC isolation yielded at least 6.5 million cells. This TCR came from an elderly woman in good health. Sequencing was done on a sample of blood.

The CDR3 DNA sequence: TGTGCCTGGAGTATTGGCAGGAACTACGAGCAGTACTTC. Amino acid sequence: CAWSIGRNYEQYF. The chain is built from TRBV30 and TRBJ2-7; no reliable D call. Trimming cost V 2 bases and J 3 bases, with 11 bases left between them. CDR3 length equals 13 residues. Germline V gives CDR1 GTSNPN, CDR2 SVGIG (reference sequence). Variable domain in full (rest from reference TRBV30 and TRBJ2-7): SQTIHQWPATLVQPVGSPLSLECTVEGTSNPNLYWYRQAAGRGLQLLFYSVGIGQISSEVPQNLSASRPQDRQFILSSKKLLLSDSGFYLCAWSIGRNYEQYFGPGTRLTVT.